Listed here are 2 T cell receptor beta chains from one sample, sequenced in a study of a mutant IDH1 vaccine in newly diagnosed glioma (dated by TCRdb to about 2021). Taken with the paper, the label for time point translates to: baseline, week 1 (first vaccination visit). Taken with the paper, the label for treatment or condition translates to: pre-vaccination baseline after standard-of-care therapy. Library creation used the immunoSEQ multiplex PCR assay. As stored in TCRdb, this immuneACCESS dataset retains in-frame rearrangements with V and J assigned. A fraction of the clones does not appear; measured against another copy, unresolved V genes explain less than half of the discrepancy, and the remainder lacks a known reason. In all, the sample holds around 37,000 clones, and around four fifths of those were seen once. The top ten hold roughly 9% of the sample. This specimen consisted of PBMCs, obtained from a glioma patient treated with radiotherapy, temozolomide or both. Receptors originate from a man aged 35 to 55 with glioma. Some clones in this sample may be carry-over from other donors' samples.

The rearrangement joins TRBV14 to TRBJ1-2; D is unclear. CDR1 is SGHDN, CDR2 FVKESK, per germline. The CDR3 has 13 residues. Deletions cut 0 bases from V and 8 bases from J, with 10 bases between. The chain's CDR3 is CASSQERVGGYTF. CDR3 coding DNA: TGTGCCAGCAGCCAAGAAAGGGTTGGGGGCTACACCTTC.

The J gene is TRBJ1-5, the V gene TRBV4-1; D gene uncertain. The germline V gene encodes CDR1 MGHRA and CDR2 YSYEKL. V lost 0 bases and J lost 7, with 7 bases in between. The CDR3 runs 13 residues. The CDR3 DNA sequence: TGCGCCAGCAGCCAAGATCTTGACCAGCCCCAGCATTTT. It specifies CASSQDLDQPQHF.